What follows describes a single T cell receptor (beta chain). From germline, CDR1 is SGHRS and CDR2 YFSETQ. CDR3 length: 16 residues. With 1 base clipped from V and 4 bases from J, the junction kept 6 bases outside the gene matches. This PCR relied on a set of 60 Vbeta primers and 13 Jbeta primers. The protocol was immunoSEQ multiplex PCR, while the TCRdb copy is restricted to in-frame clones and leaves out a portion. The data hold roughly 100,000 clones, with 60% to 85% observed a single time. This sample stems from a study of cytomegalovirus exposure and HLA in healthy donors. The specimen was PBMCs. V gene TRBV5-1 combines with J gene TRBJ2-1; 9 positions agree with TRBD2. This TCR was sampled from a man aged 45-65 years in good health and CMV-seronegative. The CDR3 sequence: CASSLIAGASYNEQFF. In nucleotides, the CDR3 is TGCGCCAGCAGCTTGATAGCGGGGGCCTCGTACAATGAGCAGTTCTTC.